The rows below give T cell receptor beta chains drawn from one sample of a study of cytomegalovirus exposure and HLA in healthy donors. Sequencing was performed with immunoSEQ multiplex PCR; in TCRdb, only in-frame clones are kept and a portion is missing. The table includes 110,000 or so clones, roughly 70% detected once. The sample consisted of PBMCs. These receptors all stem from a woman in her fifties or sixties in good health and CMV-seropositive. Each CDR3 is given with its conserved first and last residue. The D gene is left open where the match is weak. Size tells how often a clone was seen (once, few, many) or the class of an expanded clone, and some rows leave it out.

NA | TRBJ2-2 | 18 | TRBD2 | TRBV7-9 | CASSFTSGRSRNTGELFF | TGTGCCAGCAGCTTTACTAGCGGAAGGAGCCGAAACACCGGGGAGCTGTTTTTT
NA | TRBJ2-5 | 14 | TRBD1 | TRBV4-1 | CASSQDDRGETQYF | TGCGCCAGCAGCCAAGATGACAGGGGTGAGACCCAGTACTTC
NA | TRBJ2-3 | 13 | NA | TRBV12-5 | CASGKDNTDTQYF | TGTGCTAGTGGTAAGGACAACACAGATACGCAGTATTTT
few | TRBJ1-4 | 15 | NA | TRBV5-6 | CASSLSGQPNEKLFF | TGTGCCAGCAGCCTAAGCGGACAGCCTAATGAAAAACTGTTTTTT
NA | TRBJ2-5 | 15 | TRBD2 | TRBV11-2 | CASSLDPTSWETQYF | TGTGCCAGCAGCTTAGATCCGACTAGCTGGGAGACCCAGTACTTC
NA | TRBJ2-1 | 15 | NA | TRBV25-1 | CASSWRDRAYNEQFF | TGTGCCAGCAGCTGGCGGGACCGGGCCTACAATGAGCAGTTCTTC
few | TRBJ1-1 | 15 | NA | TRBV5-4 | CASSLAQGGNTEAFF | TGTGCCAGCAGCTTGGCACAGGGTGGGAACACTGAAGCTTTCTTT
few | TRBJ1-4 | 16 | NA | TRBV7-2 | CASSLAPGLANEKLFF | TGTGCCAGCAGCTTAGCCCCGGGACTGGCTAATGAAAAACTGTTTTTT
NA | TRBJ2-5 | 13 | NA | TRBV28 | CASSSGNQETQYF | TGTGCCAGCAGTTCAGGGAACCAAGAGACCCAGTACTTC
NA | TRBJ1-4 | 16 | TRBD1 | TRBV5-1 | CASSQALGQGVQKLFF | TGCGCCAGCAGCCAGGCCCTCGGACAGGGGGTGCAAAAACTGTTTTTT
NA | TRBJ1-2 | 15 | NA | TRBV4-3 | CASSQEWGGYYGYTF | TGCGCCAGCAGCCAAGAGTGGGGGGGATACTATGGCTACACCTTC
NA | TRBJ2-7 | 15 | TRBD1 | TRBV18 | CASSPTFGTAGEQYF | TGTGCCAGCTCACCAACCTTTGGGACAGCTGGAGAGCAGTACTTC
NA | TRBJ2-5 | 18 | TRBD2 | TRBV5-1 | CASSSGLAGMSGVETQYF | TGCGCCAGCAGCTCGGGACTAGCGGGAATGAGTGGAGTCGAGACCCAGTACTTC
NA | TRBJ2-3 | 12 | NA | TRBV6-6 | CASRSSGDTQYF | TGTGCCAGCAGGAGTTCAGGAGATACGCAGTATTTT
NA | TRBJ1-1 | 13 | NA | TRBV4-2 | CASSQEWAEEAFF | TGTGCCAGCAGCCAAGAGTGGGCAGAAGAAGCTTTCTTT
NA | TRBJ2-1 | 16 | TRBD2 | TRBV25-1 | CASSELSSGGYNEQFF | TGTGCCAGCAGTGAATTGTCTAGCGGTGGATACAATGAGCAGTTCTTC
NA | TRBJ2-7 | 14 | NA | TRBV11-2 | CASSLNLGSYEQYF | TGTGCCAGCAGCTTAAATTTGGGCAGCTACGAGCAGTACTTC
NA | TRBJ2-7 | 13 | TRBD1 | TRBV5-1 | CASSTTGTYEQYF | TGCGCCAGCAGCACGACAGGGACCTACGAGCAGTACTTC
NA | TRBJ2-1 | 16 | TRBD2 | TRBV7-2 | CASSSYGTSRYNEQFF | TGTGCCAGCAGCTCCTACGGGACTAGCAGATACAATGAGCAGTTCTTC
NA | TRBJ2-5 | 15 | NA | TRBV4-1 | CASSQNGGPQETQYF | TGCGCCAGCAGCCAAAACGGGGGGCCCCAAGAGACCCAGTACTTC
NA | TRBJ1-1 | 14 | NA | TRBV6-1 | CASSHGEVGTEAFF | TGTGCCAGCAGTCATGGTGAAGTCGGCACTGAAGCTTTCTTT
NA | TRBJ1-1 | 17 | TRBD1 | TRBV19 | CASSPGQVIFMNTEAFF | TGTGCCAGTAGTCCGGGACAGGTAATTTTCATGAACACTGAAGCTTTCTTT